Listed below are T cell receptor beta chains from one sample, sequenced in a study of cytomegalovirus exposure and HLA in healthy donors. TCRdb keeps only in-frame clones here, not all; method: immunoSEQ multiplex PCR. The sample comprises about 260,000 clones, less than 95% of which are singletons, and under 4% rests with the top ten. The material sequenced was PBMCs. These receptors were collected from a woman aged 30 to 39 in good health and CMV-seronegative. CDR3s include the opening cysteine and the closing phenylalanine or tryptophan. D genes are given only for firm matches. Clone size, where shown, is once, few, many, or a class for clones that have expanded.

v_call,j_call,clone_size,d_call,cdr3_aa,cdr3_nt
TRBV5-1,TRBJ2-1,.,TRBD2,CASSQQREVSNEQFF,TGCGCCAGCAGCCAACAGCGGGAAGTGAGCAATGAGCAGTTCTTC
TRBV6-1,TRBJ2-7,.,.,CASSDVGTREQYF,TGTGCCAGCAGTGACGTTGGCACTCGGGAGCAGTACTTC
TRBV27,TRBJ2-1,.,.,CASSWPGEQFF,TGTGCCAGCAGTTGGCCGGGGGAGCAGTTCTTC
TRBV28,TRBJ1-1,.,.,CASTPFRQPNTEAFF,TGTGCCAGCACGCCCTTTAGACAGCCGAACACTGAAGCTTTCTTT
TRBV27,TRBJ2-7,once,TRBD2,CASRIAGGPLYEQYF,TGTGCCAGCAGGATAGCGGGAGGGCCCCTCTACGAGCAGTACTTC
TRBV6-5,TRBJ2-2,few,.,CASSSQGRRAGELFF,TGTGCCAGCAGTTCACAGGGAAGGCGCGCCGGGGAGCTGTTTTTT
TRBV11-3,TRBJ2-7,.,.,CASSVGGEQYF,TGTGCCAGCAGCGTGGGCGGGGAGCAGTACTTC
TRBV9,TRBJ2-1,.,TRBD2,CASSVSGLAGYNEQFF,TGTGCCAGCAGCGTATCGGGACTAGCGGGTTACAATGAGCAGTTCTTC
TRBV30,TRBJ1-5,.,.,CAWSVDGNQPQHF,TGTGCCTGGAGTGTGGACGGTAATCAGCCCCAGCATTTT
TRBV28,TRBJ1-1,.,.,CASSSGANTEAFF,TGTGCCAGCAGTTCAGGGGCGAACACTGAAGCTTTCTTT
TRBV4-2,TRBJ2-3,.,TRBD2,CASSQVGLAGGPTDTQYF,TGTGCCAGCAGCCAAGTTGGGCTAGCGGGAGGCCCCACAGATACGCAGTATTTT
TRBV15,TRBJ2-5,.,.,CATSRDRGQETQYF,TGTGCCACCAGCAGAGACAGGGGTCAAGAGACCCAGTACTTC
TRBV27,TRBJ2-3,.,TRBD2,CASSFLAGVSDTQYF,TGTGCCAGCAGTTTTCTAGCGGGAGTTAGCGATACGCAGTATTTT
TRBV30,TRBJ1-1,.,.,CAWSPTRQAKAFF,TGTGCCTGGAGCCCTACCCGACAGGCCAAAGCTTTCTTT
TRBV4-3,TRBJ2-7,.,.,CASSQVTGFYEQYF,TGCGCCAGCAGCCAAGTGACGGGGTTCTACGAGCAGTACTTC
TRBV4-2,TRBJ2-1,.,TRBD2,CASSQDPMGGSSNEQFF,TGTGCCAGCAGCCAAGACCCCATGGGCGGGAGTTCGAATGAGCAGTTCTTC
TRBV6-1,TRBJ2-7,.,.,CASSDVGYEQYF,TGTGCCAGCAGTGATGTCGGGTACGAGCAGTACTTC
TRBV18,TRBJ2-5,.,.,CASSPPGRTAYQETQYF,TGTGCCAGCTCACCACCGGGGCGGACGGCCTACCAAGAGACCCAGTACTTC
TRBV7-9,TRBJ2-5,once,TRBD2,CASSLDGRADQETQYF,TGTGCCAGCAGCTTAGACGGGAGGGCCGACCAAGAGACCCAGTACTTC
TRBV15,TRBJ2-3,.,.,CATSRDRPQGSTDTQYF,TGTGCCACCAGCAGAGACAGGCCCCAGGGGTCCACAGATACGCAGTATTTT
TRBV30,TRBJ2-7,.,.,CASDRIYEQYF,TGTGCCTCCGACAGGATCTACGAGCAGTACTTC
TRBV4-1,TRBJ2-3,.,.,CASSPFGRSTDTQYF,TGCGCCAGCAGCCCCTTTGGGAGGAGTACAGATACGCAGTATTTT
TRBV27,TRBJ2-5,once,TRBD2,CASISPPGLAGVETQYF,TGTGCCAGCATTTCACCCCCGGGACTAGCGGGAGTGGAGACCCAGTACTTC
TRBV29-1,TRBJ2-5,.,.,CSVDSGHLLETQYF,TGCAGCGTTGATTCCGGGCACCTCCTCGAGACCCAGTACTTC
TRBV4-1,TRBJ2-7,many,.,CASSQRQEPYEQYF,TGCGCCAGCAGCCAACGTCAGGAGCCCTACGAGCAGTACTTC
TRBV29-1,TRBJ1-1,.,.,CSVEEGMSTEAFF,TGCAGCGTTGAGGAGGGGATGAGCACTGAAGCTTTCTTT
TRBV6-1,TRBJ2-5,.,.,CASSGLMETQYF,TGTGCCAGCAGTGGGTTGATGGAGACCCAGTACTTC
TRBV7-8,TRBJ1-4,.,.,CASTLKRDPGTTNEKLFF,TGTGCCAGCACCCTCAAAAGGGACCCCGGGACAACGAATGAAAAACTGTTTTTT
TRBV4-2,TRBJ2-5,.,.,CASSQTLGTTFQETQYF,TGTGCCAGCAGCCAAACCCTTGGAACTACTTTCCAAGAGACCCAGTACTTC
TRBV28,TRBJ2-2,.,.,CASLDPGLLTGELFF,TGTGCCAGCCTCGACCCGGGACTTTTAACCGGGGAGCTGTTTTTT
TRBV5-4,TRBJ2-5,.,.,CASSLADDSVTQYF,TGTGCCAGCAGCTTGGCCGACGACAGTGTGACCCAGTACTTC
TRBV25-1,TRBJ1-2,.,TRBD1,CASRTGEGYTF,TGTGCCAGCAGGACAGGGGAGGGCTACACCTTC
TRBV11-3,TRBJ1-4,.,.,CASSAVDDTTNEKLFF,TGTGCCAGCAGCGCGGTAGATGACACAACTAATGAAAAACTGTTTTTT
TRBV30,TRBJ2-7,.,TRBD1,CAWDRGAGEQYF,TGTGCCTGGGACAGGGGGGCTGGCGAGCAGTACTTC
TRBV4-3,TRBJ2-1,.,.,CASSPTGNEQFF,TGCGCCAGCAGCCCCACGGGCAATGAGCAGTTCTTC
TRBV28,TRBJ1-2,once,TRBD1,CASSPGQGVYGYTF,TGTGCCAGCAGTCCGGGACAGGGCGTATATGGCTACACCTTC
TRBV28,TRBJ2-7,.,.,CAKVKNPSSYEQYF,TGTGCGAAGGTAAAGAACCCGAGCTCCTACGAGCAGTACTTC
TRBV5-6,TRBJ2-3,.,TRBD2,CASSPPRLAGNTDTQYF,TGTGCCAGCAGCCCTCCCCGACTAGCGGGAAACACAGATACGCAGTATTTT
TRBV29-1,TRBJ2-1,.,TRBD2,CSGDISGSSYNEQFF,TGCAGCGGCGATATAAGCGGGAGCTCCTACAATGAGCAGTTCTTC